One and the same sample provided the 13 T cell receptor beta chains below, sequenced in a study of blood T cell repertoires in COVID-19. TCRdb's copy holds only in-frame clones and misses some; the assay was immunoSEQ multiplex PCR. Among tens of thousands of clones, roughly nine tenths were seen once, and the ten largest hold about 4%. The sequencing sample was made of peripheral blood. The receptors were sampled from a man between 60 and 70 years old with acute or convalescent COVID-19.

V gene TRBV4-3 combines with J gene TRBJ1-3, with 9 nucleotides matching TRBD1. CDR1 and CDR2 (germline): LGHNA, YSLEER. Trimming at V came to 4 bases and at J to 4 bases, leaving 11 bases not matched to a gene. This CDR3 region has 17 residues. CDR3 region: CASSPGTGRTDGNTIYF. Here the CDR3 DNA reads TGCGCCAGCAGCCCCGGGACAGGGAGGACGGACGGAAACACCATATATTTT.

The J gene is TRBJ1-6, the V gene TRBV5-4; D may be TRBD1 (6 bases). The V end lost 6 bases, the J end lost 6 bases, and 19 bases lay between the germline ends. The CDR3 is 16 residues long. CDR1 is SGHNT and CDR2 is YYREEE in the germline V gene (reference sequence). The chain's CDR3 is CASNINGGGGNSPLHF. The DNA for the CDR3 is TGTGCCAGCAACATCAATGGGGGAGGGGGTAATTCACCCCTCCACTTT. Full variable domain (rest looked up from reference TRBV5-4 and TRBJ1-6): ETGVTQSPTHLIKTRGQQVTLRCSSQSGHNTVSWYQQALGQGPQFIFQYYREEENGRGNFPPRFSGLQFPNYSSELNVNALELDDSALYLCASNINGGGGNSPLHFGNGTRLTVT.

J is TRBJ1-5 and V is TRBV5-1, with 7 bases identical to TRBD1. The CDR3 runs to 14 residues. In germline, CDR1 is SGHRS, CDR2 YFSETQ. V shed 7 bases, J shed 5 bases, and the junction held 9 bases outside the gene matches. CDR3 nucleotide sequence: TGCGCCAGCCGACCCGACAGGGAAGATCAGCCCCAGCATTTT. This translates into CASRPDREDQPQHF. Supplemented by reference TRBV5-1 and TRBJ1-5, the full variable domain reads KAGVTQTPRYLIKTRGQQVTLSCSPISGHRSVSWYQQTPGQGLQFLFEYFSETQRNKGNFPGRFSGRQFSNSRSEMNVSTLELGDSALYLCASRPDREDQPQHFGDGTRLSIL.

The chain joins TRBV18 to TRBJ1-5, with TRBD1 matching 8 bases. Germline lookup yields CDR1 KGHSH and CDR2 LQKENI. The V segment lost 2 bases and the J segment 1 base; nucleotides outside the gene matches: 10. The CDR3 sequence is 18 residues long. CDR3 sequence (DNA): TGTGCCAGCTCACCAAACCTCGGACAGGGTAGAAGCAATCAGCCCCAGCATTTT. This translates into CASSPNLGQGRSNQPQHF.

The chain carries TRBV25-1 and TRBJ2-3, with 11 bases aligning to TRBD1. The CDR3 has 16 residues. V trimming: 0 bases; J trimming: 3 bases; junction bases outside the gene matches: 2. Looked up from germline, CDR1 is MGHDK and CDR2 is SYGVNS. DNA for the CDR3: TGTGCCAGCAGTGAATACGGACAGGGGGCTACAGATACGCAGTATTTT. It codes for CASSEYGQGATDTQYF.

The rearrangement uses TRBV7-2 and TRBJ2-7, with D possibly matching TRBD2 (6 bases). V was clipped by 1 base and J by 2 bases, with 9 bases between them. The CDR3 spans 14 residues. The germline V gene encodes CDR1 SGHTA and CDR2 FQGNSA. This chain's CDR3 is CASSLGGATYEQYF. CDR3 in DNA: TGTGCCAGCAGCTTAGGCGGGGCAACCTACGAGCAGTACTTC.

The rearrangement links TRBV5-1 to TRBJ2-3; no clear D gene. Germline values: CDR1 SGHRS, CDR2 YFSETQ. This CDR3 region has 13 residues. Trimming removed 0 bases at V and 4 bases at J, with 6 bases between. CDR3 sequence (DNA): TGCGCCAGCAGCTTGGCTGTCTCAGATACGCAGTATTTT. Encoded protein: CASSLAVSDTQYF.

The chain uses TRBV27 and TRBJ2-1; TRBD2 agrees at 10 bases. V trimming: 2 bases; J trimming: 7 bases; junction bases outside the gene matches: 8. Germline V gene lookup returns CDR1 MNHEY and CDR2 SMNVEV (reference sequence). The CDR3 has 16 amino acids. The chain's CDR3 is CASSLTERGGRNEQFF. The DNA for the CDR3 is TGTGCCAGCAGTTTAACAGAGCGGGGGGGCCGGAATGAGCAGTTCTTC.

The chain uses TRBV4-3 and TRBJ2-2; 12 nucleotides align to TRBD2. The V and J ends lost 3 bases and 6 bases, in that order; junction bases with no gene match: 2. The CDR3 has 15 residues. The germline V gene has CDR1 LGHNA and CDR2 YSLEER. The CDR3 loop is CASSQSSGGAGELFF. The CDR3 DNA follows: TGCGCCAGCAGCCAGTCTAGCGGGGGGGCCGGGGAGCTGTTTTTT.

The chain has TRBV5-4 and TRBJ2-7, with 14 positions matching TRBD2. This CDR3 contains 17 residues. Trimming cost V 4 bases and J 0 bases; bases outside gene matches: 6. Germline V gene sequence: CDR1 SGHNT, CDR2 YYREEE (reference sequence). The CDR3 spells CASSPGLAGGPSYEQYF. Here the CDR3 DNA reads TGTGCCAGCAGCCCTGGACTAGCGGGGGGCCCCTCCTACGAGCAGTACTTC.

A word on this clone: A read error may account for a junction end that differs from germline. Here the CDR3 reads CAARTGTNEQFF. The CDR3, as DNA: TGTGCCGCCAGAACAGGGACCAATGAGCAGTTCTTC. This rearrangement joins TRBV24-1 to TRBJ2-1; tentatively, D is TRBD1 (6 bases). The CDR3 contains 12 residues. CDR1 KGHDR and CDR2 SFDVKD come from the germline V gene.

The gene calls are TRBV7-2 and TRBJ2-7, with D tentatively TRBD1 (7 bases). The CDR3 loop spans 15 amino acids. V gave up 2 bases and J gave up 2 bases, with 13 bases separating them. The germline CDR1 and CDR2 sequences are SGHTA and FQGNSA. The CDR3 sequence: CASSLSPGGPYEQYF. The CDR3 DNA follows: TGTGCCAGCAGCTTAAGTCCAGGGGGGCCCTACGAGCAGTACTTC.

The chain is built from TRBV19 and TRBJ2-7; 8 bases align to TRBD2. The CDR3 length is 14 residues. CDR1 is LNHDA and CDR2 is SQIVND in the germline V gene (reference sequence). V gave up 9 bases and J gave up 7 bases; unmatched junction bases: 14. The CDR3 spells CARTHNREGKEQYF. The CDR3 DNA reads TGTGCCAGAACACACAATCGGGAGGGTAAAGAGCAGTACTTC.